This is a list of T cell receptor beta chains from one sample in a study of T cells in Graves' hyperthyroidism and ophthalmopathy. TCRdb passed the multiplex PCR reads through MiXCR, listing each CDR3 protein once. The sample yields some 400,000 distinct CDR3 sequences, approximately 15% seen once. The specimen sequenced was blood. The receptor set was obtained from a woman aged 60 to 75 with Graves' hyperthyroidism. CDR3s include the opening cysteine and the closing phenylalanine or tryptophan. The D gene is left open where the match is weak. Some rows have no size entry. The others give once, few or many, or a class for an expanded clone.

CDR3 protein: CASSQDPLAGTNTDTQYF
CDR3 DNA: TGTGCCAGCAGCCAAGATCCGCTAGCGGGAACCAACACAGATACGCAGTATTTT
clone size: NA
D gene: TRBD2
J gene: TRBJ2-3
V gene: TRBV4-2

CDR3 protein: CSARATGANVLTF
CDR3 DNA: TGCAGTGCTCGAGCGACCGGGGCCAACGTCCTGACTTTC
clone size: NA
D gene: NA
J gene: TRBJ2-6
V gene: TRBV20-1

CDR3 protein: CASSLAREGNQPQHF
CDR3 DNA: TGTGCCAGCAGTTTAGCCAGGGAGGGCAATCAGCCCCAGCATTTT
clone size: many
D gene: NA
J gene: TRBJ1-5
V gene: TRBV28

CDR3 protein: CASMWGRGNQPQHF
CDR3 DNA: TGTGCCAGTATGTGGGGAAGGGGTAATCAGCCCCAGCATTTT
clone size: few
D gene: NA
J gene: TRBJ1-5
V gene: TRBV19

CDR3 protein: CASSQGQGASQPQHF
CDR3 DNA: TGTGCCAGCAGCCAGGGACAGGGGGCAAGTCAGCCCCAGCATTTT
clone size: NA
D gene: TRBD1
J gene: TRBJ1-5
V gene: TRBV7-9

CDR3 protein: CASSRPISYNEQFF
CDR3 DNA: TGTGCCAGCAGTCGACCCATCTCCTACAATGAGCAGTTCTTC
clone size: many
D gene: NA
J gene: TRBJ2-1
V gene: TRBV28

CDR3 protein: CASSRRGDGEQFF
CDR3 DNA: TGTGCCAGCAGCCGAAGAGGTGACGGTGAGCAGTTCTTC
clone size: NA
D gene: NA
J gene: TRBJ2-1
V gene: TRBV7-3

CDR3 protein: CASSYGGTGEQYF
CDR3 DNA: TGTGCCAGCAGTTACGGGGGGACGGGCGAGCAGTACTTC
clone size: few
D gene: NA
J gene: TRBJ2-7
V gene: TRBV6-5

CDR3 protein: CSATSGQGVEGYTF
CDR3 DNA: TGCAGTGCTACCTCGGGGCAGGGGGTCGAAGGCTACACCTTC
clone size: NA
D gene: TRBD1
J gene: TRBJ1-2
V gene: TRBV20-1

CDR3 protein: CASSHPGRTYEQYF
CDR3 DNA: TGTGCCAGCAGCCATCCGGGACGGACATACGAGCAGTACTTC
clone size: many
D gene: NA
J gene: TRBJ2-7
V gene: TRBV7-9

CDR3 protein: CATSDATGARDIQYF
CDR3 DNA: TGTGCCACCAGTGATGCGACAGGGGCGCGAGACATTCAGTACTTC
clone size: many
D gene: TRBD1
J gene: TRBJ2-4
V gene: TRBV24-1

CDR3 protein: CASRELASSYNEQFF
CDR3 DNA: TGTGCCAGCAGGGAACTAGCGTCCTCCTACAATGAGCAGTTCTTC
clone size: many
D gene: TRBD2
J gene: TRBJ2-1
V gene: TRBV2

CDR3 protein: CASSLTSGGYNEQFF
CDR3 DNA: TGCGCCAGCAGCTTGACTAGCGGAGGGTACAATGAGCAGTTCTTC
clone size: many
D gene: TRBD2
J gene: TRBJ2-1
V gene: TRBV5-1

CDR3 protein: CASLRHGTDTQYF
CDR3 DNA: TGTGCCAGCCTCAGGCACGGCACAGATACGCAGTATTTT
clone size: few
D gene: NA
J gene: TRBJ2-3
V gene: TRBV27

CDR3 protein: CASSPSALSNQPQHF
CDR3 DNA: TGTGCCAGCAGTCCGTCGGCCTTGAGCAATCAGCCCCAGCATTTT
clone size: NA
D gene: NA
J gene: TRBJ1-5
V gene: TRBV12-3/TRBV12-4

CDR3 protein: CASSEGELGNYEQYF
CDR3 DNA: TGTGCCAGCAGCGAAGGGGAACTGGGGAACTACGAGCAGTACTTC
clone size: many
D gene: NA
J gene: TRBJ2-7
V gene: TRBV6-1

CDR3 protein: CSVGGTANTEAFF
CDR3 DNA: TGCAGCGTCGGTGGGACGGCGAACACTGAAGCTTTCTTT
clone size: few
D gene: NA
J gene: TRBJ1-1
V gene: TRBV29-1

CDR3 protein: CASSRSGFNEQFF
CDR3 DNA: TGTGCCAGCAGCCGAAGCGGATTCAATGAGCAGTTCTTC
clone size: many
D gene: NA
J gene: TRBJ2-1
V gene: TRBV3-1

CDR3 protein: CASSFAGGGQPQHF
CDR3 DNA: TGTGCCAGCAGTTTTGCCGGGGGCGGTCAGCCCCAGCATTTT
clone size: few
D gene: NA
J gene: TRBJ1-5
V gene: TRBV12-3/TRBV12-4

CDR3 protein: CSVGVRHMNTEAFF
CDR3 DNA: TGCAGCGTTGGCGTTCGGCATATGAACACTGAAGCTTTCTTT
clone size: many
D gene: NA
J gene: TRBJ1-1
V gene: TRBV29-1

CDR3 protein: CASSPLAGWDTEAFF
CDR3 DNA: TGTGCCAGCAGTCCACTCGCAGGGTGGGACACTGAAGCTTTCTTT
clone size: NA
D gene: NA
J gene: TRBJ1-1
V gene: TRBV6-1

CDR3 protein: CASSLGTSVQETQYF
CDR3 DNA: TGTGCCAGCAGCTTAGGGACTAGCGTTCAAGAGACCCAGTACTTC
clone size: many
D gene: TRBD2
J gene: TRBJ2-5
V gene: TRBV11-3

CDR3 protein: CASSPGTLGEAFF
CDR3 DNA: TGTGCCAGCAGCCCTGGGACATTGGGTGAAGCTTTCTTT
clone size: NA
D gene: NA
J gene: TRBJ1-1
V gene: TRBV7-3

CDR3 protein: CAALVSQETQYF
CDR3 DNA: TGTGCCGCCTTGGTTAGCCAAGAGACCCAGTACTTC
clone size: NA
D gene: NA
J gene: TRBJ2-5
V gene: TRBV7-3

CDR3 protein: CASSYLQTATYGYTF
CDR3 DNA: TGTGCCAGCAGTTACCTACAGACAGCCACCTATGGCTACACCTTC
clone size: many
D gene: NA
J gene: TRBJ1-2
V gene: TRBV6-5

CDR3 protein: CSAEPAADYGYTF
CDR3 DNA: TGCAGTGCTGAGCCCGCTGCGGACTATGGCTACACCTTC
clone size: many
D gene: NA
J gene: TRBJ1-2
V gene: TRBV20-1

CDR3 protein: CASSPRRGGSADTQYF
CDR3 DNA: TGCGCCAGCAGCCCCCGGAGAGGGGGATCCGCAGATACGCAGTATTTT
clone size: NA
D gene: NA
J gene: TRBJ2-3
V gene: TRBV4-1

CDR3 protein: CASSLYRGQTGELFF
CDR3 DNA: TGTGCCAGCAGTTTATACAGGGGGCAAACCGGGGAGCTGTTTTTT
clone size: many
D gene: TRBD1
J gene: TRBJ2-2
V gene: TRBV28

CDR3 protein: CASSYEPYNEKLFF
CDR3 DNA: TGTGCCAGCAGTTACGAACCCTATAATGAAAAACTGTTTTTT
clone size: few
D gene: NA
J gene: TRBJ1-4
V gene: TRBV3-1

CDR3 protein: CASSPQGDSHYEQYF
CDR3 DNA: TGTGCCAGCAGCCCACAAGGGGACAGCCACTACGAGCAGTACTTC
clone size: many
D gene: TRBD1
J gene: TRBJ2-7
V gene: TRBV7-8

CDR3 protein: CAIRDVWTKNTEAFF
CDR3 DNA: TGTGCCATCCGCGATGTCTGGACGAAGAACACTGAAGCTTTCTTT
clone size: many
D gene: NA
J gene: TRBJ1-1
V gene: TRBV10-3

CDR3 protein: CASNKQGGYNEQFF
CDR3 DNA: TGTGCCAGCAACAAACAGGGGGGCTACAATGAGCAGTTCTTC
clone size: many
D gene: TRBD1
J gene: TRBJ2-1
V gene: TRBV7-8

CDR3 protein: CASSVGLAGGKTQYF
CDR3 DNA: TGTGCCAGCAGCGTGGGACTAGCGGGAGGGAAGACCCAGTACTTC
clone size: many
D gene: TRBD2
J gene: TRBJ2-5
V gene: TRBV2

CDR3 protein: CASSVDPGSGETQYF
CDR3 DNA: TGTGCCAGCAGCGTAGATCCCGGGAGTGGAGAGACCCAGTACTTC
clone size: few
D gene: NA
J gene: TRBJ2-5
V gene: TRBV9

CDR3 protein: CATSQDRGRYEQYF
CDR3 DNA: TGTGCCACCAGCCAGGACAGGGGAAGGTACGAGCAGTACTTC
clone size: many
D gene: TRBD1
J gene: TRBJ2-7
V gene: TRBV15

CDR3 protein: CASSFLLEGTPLHF
CDR3 DNA: TGTGCCAGCAGCTTTTTGTTAGAAGGGACACCCCTCCACTTT
clone size: few
D gene: NA
J gene: TRBJ1-6
V gene: TRBV7-9

CDR3 protein: CATSWEHEQFF
CDR3 DNA: TGTGCCACCAGCTGGGAGCATGAGCAGTTCTTC
clone size: few
D gene: NA
J gene: TRBJ2-1
V gene: TRBV24-1

CDR3 protein: CSARGTSRFSEQYF
CDR3 DNA: TGCAGTGCTAGGGGGACTAGCAGGTTTAGCGAGCAGTACTTC
clone size: many
D gene: TRBD2
J gene: TRBJ2-7
V gene: TRBV20-1

CDR3 protein: CSVEDRVRGAYEQYF
CDR3 DNA: TGCAGCGTTGAAGATAGAGTTCGGGGGGCCTACGAGCAGTACTTC
clone size: few
D gene: TRBD2
J gene: TRBJ2-7
V gene: TRBV29-1

CDR3 protein: CASGLEDSFLVYGYTF
CDR3 DNA: TGTGCTAGTGGTTTGGAGGACAGCTTTTTAGTCTATGGCTACACCTTC
clone size: many
D gene: NA
J gene: TRBJ1-2
V gene: TRBV12-5

CDR3 protein: CATSPRFGETQYF
CDR3 DNA: TGTGCCACCAGCCCACGATTCGGGGAGACCCAGTACTTC
clone size: many
D gene: NA
J gene: TRBJ2-5
V gene: TRBV12-3/TRBV12-4

CDR3 protein: CASSILGGEQFF
CDR3 DNA: TGTGCCAGTAGTATTCTCGGGGGTGAGCAGTTCTTC
clone size: NA
D gene: NA
J gene: TRBJ2-1
V gene: TRBV19